The 2 T cell receptor beta chains below all came from one sample that was sequenced in a study of glioma-infiltrating T cells. TCR alpha and beta CDR3 regions were amplified from RNA using iRepertoire nested multiplex PCR. MiXCR was run by TCRdb on the multiplex PCR reads, yielding one entry per CDR3 protein. The sample comprises 150,000 to 200,000 distinct CDR3 sequences, approximately 30% of which are singletons, and around 20% rests with the top ten. Sequencing was carried out using glioma tissue, nonneoplastic brain tissue, or PBMCs (not recorded which). Receptors originate from a human donor with low-grade glioma or glioblastoma, undergoing nonglioma brain surgery, or in good health (not recorded which).

The chain recombines TRBV7-9 with TRBJ2-7; tentatively, D is TRBD2 (6 bases). This CDR3 has 14 residues. Germline V lookup: CDR1 SEHNR, CDR2 FQNEAQ (reference sequence). V dropped 3 bases and J dropped 6 bases, with 15 bases sitting between them. CDR3 sequence reads: CASSLTAGRGEQYF. DNA for the CDR3: TGTGCCAGCAGCTTGACAGCGGGTCGAGGCGAGCAGTACTTC.

A note on this clonotype: A clone one base away is much larger, so this may be a read error. The chain has TRBV6-2 or TRBV6-3 and TRBJ1-4; a weak D match, TRBD1 (6 bases). Germline-derived CDR1 and CDR2 are MNHEY and SVGEGT. The CDR3 spans 17 residues. Trimming shortened V by 0 bases and J by 2 bases, and 13 bases separated the two germline ends. CDR3 residues: CASSYSVAGATNEKLFF. CDR3 coding DNA: TGTGCCAGCAGTTACTCCGTGGCAGGGGCGACTAATGAAAAACTGTTTTTT.